The present entry profiles one T cell receptor (beta chain) with its context. The antigen is not known. TCR beta VDJ combinations and CDR3 sequences were profiled from genomic DNA. In TCRdb, the reads were re-called with MiXCR into one record per CDR3 protein. The sample lists over 150,000 distinct CDR3 sequences; just over 50% were seen once. Flow cytometry had shown expanded CD8+CD57+ cells in the patients chosen for sequencing. Every patient was diagnosed with severe acquired aplastic anemia. This entry belongs to a study of CD8+CD57+ T cells in acquired aplastic anemia. Study as a whole: Sorted CD4+ and CD8+ cells gave a mean 3.2 ug DNA, range roughly 0.19 to 30 ug.

Study-wide findings and caveats: The study identified roughly 29 CD8+ CDR3 sequences shared by patients and controls.

Specimen: sorted CD4+, CD8+, or CD8+CD57+ T cells (not recorded which) from PBMCs. The clonotype was recovered from a human donor with aplastic anemia.

Here the CDR3 reads CASSQVWDADTQYF. CDR3 nucleotide sequence: TGCGCCAGCAGCCAAGTATGGGATGCAGATACGCAGTATTTT. The chain joins TRBV4-1 to TRBJ2-3; D remains unclear. Per the germline V gene, CDR1 is MGHRA and CDR2 is YSYEKL. Trimming took off 1 base at V and 4 bases at J, with 9 bases between the two ends. The CDR3 has 14 residues.